The 18 T cell receptor beta chains given below trace back to one sample, sequenced in a study of identical twins. Each CDR3 protein gets one entry after TCRdb re-called the 5' RACE reads with MiXCR. Altogether roughly 750,000 distinct CDR3 sequences are present, 21% being singletons, with the ten largest covering about 4.5%. These records were also assigned to another study, of T cells expressing NK-cell markers.

Sequencing input: PBMCs. The receptors originated from a woman aged 18-35 years in good health.

The chain is built from TRBV6-5 and TRBJ2-2, with D unresolved. Trimming took 0 bases from V and 5 from J, leaving 7 bases between them. This CDR3 comprises 14 residues. Germline loops: CDR1 MNHEY, CDR2 SVGAGI. CDR3 amino acids: CASSYSSETGELFF. CDR3 in DNA: TGTGCCAGCAGTTACTCAAGCGAGACCGGGGAGCTGTTTTTT.

This clonotype has at least ten counts. This chain uses TRBV6-4 with TRBJ2-3; possibly TRBD2 for D (5 bases). The CDR3 runs 13 residues. CDR1 is MRHNA, CDR2 SNTAGT, per germline. V was shortened by 0 bases and J by 6 bases, with 7 bases between the two germline ends. For the CDR3, the DNA is TGTGCCAGCAGTGACTCGGACTCTGATACGCAGTATTTT. Amino acids: CASSDSDSDTQYF.

This clonotype occurred many times. This chain connects TRBV7-3 to TRBJ1-5; unclear D gene. V lost 4 bases to trimming and J lost 2 bases, with 6 bases between them. The germline CDR1 and CDR2 sequences are SGHTA and FQGTGA. The CDR3 covers 13 residues. This chain's CDR3 is CASSSRGNQPQHF. DNA of the CDR3: TGTGCCAGCAGCTCCCGCGGCAATCAGCCCCAGCATTTT. Full variable domain (remainder filled in from reference TRBV7-3 and TRBJ1-5): GAGVSQTPSNKVTEKGKYVELRCDPISGHTALYWYRQSLGQGPEFLIYFQGTGAADDSGLPNDRFFAVRPEGSVSTLKIQRTERGDSAVYLCASSSRGNQPQHFGDGTRLSIL.

This chain links TRBV20-1 with TRBJ2-7; 9 positions match TRBD1. V lost 1 base to trimming and J lost 5 bases; unmatched junction nucleotides: 9. The CDR3 loop spans 15 amino acids. The germline V gene encodes CDR1 DFQATT and CDR2 SNEGSKA (reference sequence). The DNA of the CDR3 is TGCAGTGCTAGAGCCCGGGACAGGGTAGTCGACGAGCAGTACTTC. Translation: CSARARDRVVDEQYF.

The V gene is TRBV5-1, the J gene TRBJ2-5; no clear D gene. CDR3 length equals 14 residues. CDR1 and CDR2 from the germline V gene are SGHRS and YFSETQ. V lost 7 bases and J 5 bases, leaving 18 bases between the germline ends. CDR3 nucleotide sequence: TGCGCCAGCCAAAACGGATTCCGTTATGAGACCCAGTACTTC. Translating gives CASQNGFRYETQYF.

The V gene is TRBV25-1, the J gene TRBJ2-2; D might be TRBD2 (6 bases). The CDR3 is 14 amino acids. Trimming removed 3 bases at V and 4 bases at J, with 9 bases between. The germline CDR1 and CDR2 sequences are MGHDK and SYGVNS. DNA of the CDR3: TGTGCCAGCAGTGAGGGCGGGATCACCGGGGAGCTGTTTTTT. Amino acid sequence: CASSEGGITGELFF.

The chain has TRBV12-3 or TRBV12-4 and TRBJ2-7, with 8 bases identical to TRBD1. V trimming: 7 bases; J trimming: 1 base; junction bases outside the gene matches: 3. The CDR3 extends over 13 amino acids. CDR3 protein: CASKRQGSYEQYF. The CDR3 DNA is TGTGCCAGCAAGAGACAGGGGTCCTACGAGCAGTACTTC.

This clonotype was detected ten times or more. The chain combines TRBV12-3 or TRBV12-4 with TRBJ2-2; a possible D gene is TRBD2 (7 bases). The CDR3 sequence is 17 residues long. V was clipped by 7 bases and J by 6 bases, with 24 bases between them. Here the CDR3 DNA reads TGTGCCAGCACAGAGAACTGGGGGGGCGTGGACGCCGGGGAGCTGTTTTTT. Protein: CASTENWGGVDAGELFF.

This clonotype was observed many times. This rearrangement joins TRBV20-1 to TRBJ2-5; D is perhaps TRBD2 (6 bases). Germline values: CDR1 DFQATT, CDR2 SNEGSKA (reference sequence). V was cut by 1 base and J by 2 bases, with 11 bases left in between. This CDR3 contains 14 residues. Here the CDR3 DNA reads TGCAGTGCTAGAGGCGGGGCGGCTCAAGAGACCCAGTACTTC. It yields the protein CSARGGAAQETQYF.

This clonotype was counted only a few times. The rearrangement joins TRBV5-1 to TRBJ2-2; D remains unclear. Germline lookup yields CDR1 SGHRS and CDR2 YFSETQ. The V gene lost 1 base and the J gene lost 3 bases, with 4 bases spanning the gap. CDR3 length: 13 amino acids. In DNA form, the CDR3 reads TGCGCCAGCAGCTTGCCCGACACCGGGGAGCTGTTTTTT. Its translation is CASSLPDTGELFF.

This clonotype was recorded at least ten times. The V gene is TRBV6-1, the J gene TRBJ2-3, with 10 bases lining up with TRBD2. The germline V gene has CDR1 MNHNS and CDR2 SASEGT. The CDR3 contains 16 residues. Trimming removed 0 bases from V and 0 bases from J; junction bases left unmatched: 0. This chain's CDR3 is CASSEASGGSTDTQYF. In DNA, the CDR3 is TGTGCCAGCAGTGAAGCTAGCGGGGGGAGCACAGATACGCAGTATTTT.

The CDR3 sequence is CATSLGLAGHTDTQYF. CDR3 nucleotides: TGTGCCACCTCTCTGGGACTAGCGGGACACACAGATACGCAGTATTTT. The chain has TRBV24-1 and TRBJ2-3; 13 bases agree with TRBD2. Germline loops: CDR1 KGHDR, CDR2 SFDVKD. Trimming at V came to 9 bases and at J to 2 bases, leaving 7 bases not matched to a gene. The length of the CDR3 is 16 residues.

The chain employs TRBV9 and TRBJ2-3; D is perhaps TRBD2 (7 bases). The CDR3 runs 17 residues. V was shortened by 7 bases and J by 2 bases, with 23 bases between the two germline ends. Germline CDR1 and CDR2: SGDLS and YYNGEE. The CDR3 protein is CASGDPFGGGHTDTQYF. CDR3 DNA sequence: TGTGCCAGCGGTGATCCCTTTGGCGGGGGCCACACAGATACGCAGTATTTT.

This clonotype was detected only a few times. The chain carries TRBV12-3 or TRBV12-4 and TRBJ2-1, with TRBD1 as a possible D gene (6 bases). With 6 bases removed from V and 9 bases from J, the gap between germline ends came to 21 bases. This CDR3 contains 15 residues. The DNA of the CDR3 is TGTGCCAGCAGAGAGACAGGCTTACCCCTCGGTGAGCAGTTCTTC. This gives the protein CASRETGLPLGEQFF.

The table lists this clonotype with many counts. V usage is TRBV7-2 and J usage is TRBJ2-1, with 7 positions matching TRBD2. Unmatched junction bases numbered 4, after V lost 1 base and J lost 7 bases. Germline CDR1 is SGHTA and CDR2 is FQGNSA. This CDR3 has 14 residues. This CDR3 is CASSLVGGWNEQFF. In DNA form, the CDR3 reads TGTGCCAGCAGCTTAGTGGGGGGGTGGAATGAGCAGTTCTTC.

This clonotype was counted at least ten times. The V and J genes are TRBV7-9 and TRBJ2-1; D is undetermined. V was shortened by 5 bases and J by 0 bases, with 14 bases between the two germline ends. This CDR3 is 16 amino acids long. Germline assignment: CDR1 SEHNR and CDR2 FQNEAQ (reference sequence). CDR3 sequence (DNA): TGTGCCAGCAGCCCATACCCAGGTAACTCCTACAATGAGCAGTTCTTC. Translated: CASSPYPGNSYNEQFF. The full variable domain, completed using reference TRBV7-9 and TRBJ2-1, is DTGVSQNPRHKITKRGQNVTFRCDPISEHNRLYWYRQTLGQGPEFLTYFQNEAQLEKSRLLSDRFSAERPKGSFSTLEIQRTEQGDSAMYLCASSPYPGNSYNEQFFGPGTRLTVL.

V and J are TRBV5-8 and TRBJ2-7, with TRBD1 identical over 11 bases. V was pared by 3 bases and J by 4 bases, with 12 bases of the junction left unmatched. The CDR3 contains 17 residues. CDR1 is SGHTS, CDR2 YDEGEE, per germline. The CDR3 region is CASSSARAGTGGYEQYF. DNA for the CDR3: TGTGCCAGCAGCTCCGCACGTGCCGGGACAGGGGGTTACGAGCAGTACTTC.

This clonotype was observed a handful of times. This chain joins TRBV9 and TRBJ2-2; D is unclear. Trimming took off 0 bases at V and 6 bases at J, with 6 bases between the two ends. Germline V gene sequence: CDR1 SGDLS, CDR2 YYNGEE. The CDR3 contains 13 residues. CDR3 loop: CASSVETAGELFF. CDR3 coding DNA: TGTGCCAGCAGCGTAGAGACGGCCGGGGAGCTGTTTTTT.